Included here is one TCR beta chain sequence, with context. In the PCR, 60 Vbeta and 13 Jbeta primers were used. The data were produced by immunoSEQ multiplex PCR, yet TCRdb's version contains in-frame clones alone and is incomplete. There are over 150,000 clones in the sample; about 71% occur only once, and 2.8% lies in the top ten. These data originate in a study of cytomegalovirus exposure and HLA in healthy donors. Germline V gene data show CDR1 as SGHTA and CDR2 as FQGNSA. The CDR3 is 14 residues long. The V and J ends lost 6 bases and 6 bases, in that order; junction bases with no gene match: 6.

The sequence was collected from a woman in her 40s in good health and CMV-seropositive. The chain joins TRBV7-2 to TRBJ2-1, with 9 bases identical to TRBD1. Sequencing was performed on PBMCs. The CDR3 DNA sequence: TGTGCCAGCAGGTCCGGGACAGGGATCAATGAGCAGTTCTTC. This encodes CASRSGTGINEQFF. The entire variable domain, with the rest obtained from reference TRBV7-2 and TRBJ2-1, is as follows: GAGVSQSPSNKVTEKGKDVELRCDPISGHTALYWYRQSLGQGLEFLIYFQGNSAPDKSGLPSDRFSAERTGGSVSTLTIQRTQQEDSAVYLCASRSGTGINEQFFGPGTRLTVL.